This is a list of T cell receptor beta chains from one sample in a study of cytomegalovirus exposure and HLA in healthy donors. Using immunoSEQ multiplex PCR, the repertoire was profiled, and TCRdb retains in-frame clones only, with some absent. This sample has about 140,000 clones, with 65% to 80% found just once. The specimen sequenced was PBMCs. These receptors all come from a woman aged 50 to 60 in good health and CMV-seropositive. Both conserved end residues are part of each CDR3. Each record gives: clone size, J gene, V gene, CDR3 protein. Rows give clone size only sometimes, using once, few, many, or a class for an expanded clone.

>NA|TRBJ1-1|TRBV6-6
CASSPTPDRGAFF
>NA|TRBJ2-2|TRBV6-5
CASSYSGAGAGELFF
>NA|TRBJ1-6|TRBV27
CASSLLLQGRREDSPLHF
>NA|TRBJ1-4|TRBV11-2
CASSLGGPNEKLFF
>NA|TRBJ1-1|TRBV4-2
CASSQDPSSEAFF
>NA|TRBJ1-5|TRBV15
CATSRGGPDQPQHF
>NA|TRBJ2-5|TRBV6-6
CASIRDSRQETQYF
>NA|TRBJ2-3|TRBV7-2
CASSLTREAQDTQYF
>NA|TRBJ1-4|TRBV5-1
CASSTGQAATNEKLFF
>NA|TRBJ2-5|TRBV5-4
CASSSTSGGAEETQYF
>few|TRBJ2-7|TRBV6-5
CASSSGQTYEQYF
>NA|TRBJ2-1|TRBV7-9
CASTEEDNEQFF
>NA|TRBJ1-1|TRBV10-3
CAIRDRGAQTEAFF
>NA|TRBJ2-1|TRBV9
CASSPRSLTNEQFF
>NA|TRBJ1-1|TRBV30
CAWSVLTGGTEAFF
>few|TRBJ1-2|TRBV20-1
CSADYRSGYTF
>NA|TRBJ2-7|TRBV7-2
CASSLAGQVEQYF
>NA|TRBJ2-1|TRBV30
CAWSRSSSYNEQFF